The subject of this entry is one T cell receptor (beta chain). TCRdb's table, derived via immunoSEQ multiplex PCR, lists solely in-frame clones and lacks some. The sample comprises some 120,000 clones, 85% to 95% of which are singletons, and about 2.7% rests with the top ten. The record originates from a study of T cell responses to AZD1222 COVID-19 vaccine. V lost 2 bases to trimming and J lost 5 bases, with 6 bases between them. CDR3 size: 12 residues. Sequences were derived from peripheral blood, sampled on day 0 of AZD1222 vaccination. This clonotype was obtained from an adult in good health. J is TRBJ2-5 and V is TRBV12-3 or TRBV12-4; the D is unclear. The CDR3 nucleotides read TGTGCCAGCAGTTTAAAAGGGGAGACCCAGTACTTC. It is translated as CASSLKGETQYF.